Shown below are 17 T cell receptor beta chains from a single sample sequenced in a study of cytomegalovirus exposure and HLA in healthy donors. Libraries were prepared by immunoSEQ multiplex PCR; TCRdb keeps only in-frame clonotypes and omits some of them. Here the sample spans around 140,000 clones, around 86% being singletons. The sample was PBMCs. These receptors all stem from a man aged 18 to 29 in good health and CMV-seropositive.

The V call is TRBV28, the J call TRBJ2-7; TRBD1 is a possible D gene (8 bases). The germline gives CDR1 MDHEN, CDR2 SYDVKM. There are 15 residues in the CDR3. V was pared by 7 bases and J by 1 base, with 17 bases between. CDR3 loop: CASKTAGTGSYEQYF. CDR3 in DNA: TGTGCCAGCAAGACAGCGGGGACAGGTTCCTACGAGCAGTACTTC.

The V call is TRBV4-1, the J call TRBJ2-5; 7 bases are a match to TRBD2. The CDR3 spans 15 residues. V was pared by 0 bases and J by 5 bases, with 6 bases of the junction left unmatched. From germline, CDR1 is MGHRA and CDR2 YSYEKL. The CDR3 sequence is CASSQDPGGRETQYF. In nucleotides, the CDR3 is TGCGCCAGCAGCCAAGATCCGGGGGGACGGGAGACCCAGTACTTC.

V and J are TRBV6-1 and TRBJ2-7, with 7 bases that match TRBD1. The V and J ends lost 1 base and 1 base, in that order; junction bases with no gene match: 7. CDR1 MNHNS and CDR2 SASEGT come from the germline V gene. The CDR3 is 16 amino acids. The CDR3 region has the DNA TGTGCCAGCAGTGAAGAGTGGAACAGGGGATCCTACGAGCAGTACTTC. Protein sequence: CASSEEWNRGSYEQYF.

The chain links TRBV27 to TRBJ2-1; 10 nucleotides agree with TRBD2. With V trimmed by 7 bases and J by 0 bases, 9 bases remained unmatched. CDR1 is MNHEY, CDR2 SMNVEV, per germline (reference sequence). The CDR3 has 17 amino acids. CDR3: CASTKLAGTSSYNEQFF. CDR3 nucleotide sequence: TGTGCCAGCACTAAACTAGCGGGAACTAGCTCCTACAATGAGCAGTTCTTC.

This clone appeared once. The gene calls are TRBV2 and TRBJ1-3; D gene ambiguous. The CDR3 spans 16 residues. The V gene lost 6 bases and the J gene lost 0 bases, with 15 bases spanning the gap. Per the germline V gene, CDR1 is SNHLY and CDR2 is FYNNEI. The CDR3 loop reads CASSRARGFSGNTIYF. The DNA for the CDR3 is TGTGCCAGCAGCCGCGCCCGAGGGTTCTCTGGAAACACCATATATTTT.

This rearrangement joins TRBV5-1 to TRBJ2-1, with 8 bases fitting TRBD2. The ends lost 0 bases at V and 8 bases at J; junction bases unmatched: 10. This CDR3 contains 16 residues. Germline loops: CDR1 SGHRS, CDR2 YFSETQ. The CDR3 DNA reads as TGCGCCAGCAGCTTGGGGGTGGGGACTAGTTTCGATGAGCAGTTCTTC. Its protein product is CASSLGVGTSFDEQFF.

The chain employs TRBV10-3 and TRBJ1-4, with D unclear. Trimming stripped 7 bases from V and 0 bases from J, with 12 bases between. This CDR3 spans 15 amino acids. Germline CDR1 reads ENHRY; CDR2 reads SYGVKD. The CDR3 reads CAIKREGATNEKLFF. The CDR3 DNA is TGTGCCATCAAGCGGGAGGGAGCAACTAATGAAAAACTGTTTTTT.

The chain carries TRBV2 and TRBJ1-1; a possible D gene is TRBD1 (6 bases). The CDR3 consists of 11 residues. V was shortened by 8 bases and J by 6 bases, with 10 bases between the two germline ends. CDR1 and CDR2 (germline): SNHLY, FYNNEI. CDR3 sequence reads: CASAGGSEAFF. CDR3 DNA: TGTGCCAGCGCTGGGGGCTCTGAAGCTTTCTTT.

The chain carries TRBV7-2 and TRBJ1-2; tentatively, D is TRBD1 (5 bases). The CDR3 runs to 16 residues. Trimming left V 8 bases short and J 7 bases short, with 26 bases between. Per germline, CDR1 SGHTA and CDR2 FQGNSA. The CDR3 region has the DNA TGTGCCAGCTCCCTGGTGCGAGGGACTTCGGGAGGTGGCTACACCTTC. It specifies CASSLVRGTSGGGYTF.

As concerns this clone: In the same sample, other DNA sequences code for this CDR3. The CDR3 spells CASSVGQGANYGYTF. The CDR3 DNA follows: TGTGCCAGCAGCGTCGGACAGGGGGCGAACTATGGCTACACCTTC. The V call is TRBV9, the J call TRBJ1-2, with 11 bases fitting TRBD1. The J segment lost 2 bases and the V segment lost 2 bases, leaving 2 bases of the junction unmatched. The CDR3 runs to 15 residues. Germline CDR1 and CDR2: SGDLS and YYNGEE.

V usage is TRBV9 and J usage is TRBJ1-2, with 7 bases aligning to TRBD1. With 7 bases clipped from V and 3 bases from J, the junction kept 9 bases outside the gene matches. CDR1 is SGDLS and CDR2 is YYNGEE in the germline V gene. This CDR3 has 14 amino acids. The chain's CDR3 is CASLVTTGDYGYTF. The CDR3 nucleotides are TGTGCCAGCCTTGTGACCACAGGGGACTATGGCTACACCTTC.

The rearrangement joins TRBV6-5 to TRBJ1-2, with no clear D. There are 16 residues in the CDR3. V was cut by 0 bases and J by 4 bases, with 15 bases left in between. Germline values: CDR1 MNHEY, CDR2 SVGAGI. The CDR3 nucleotides are TGTGCCAGCAGTTACTCAACGGGAAAAGCCCTCTATGGCTACACCTTC. It translates to CASSYSTGKALYGYTF.

V and J are TRBV25-1 and TRBJ2-2, with D tentatively TRBD1 (5 bases). The CDR3 is 15 amino acids. In germline, CDR1 is MGHDK, CDR2 SYGVNS. Trimming took off 6 bases at V and 3 bases at J, with 14 bases between the two ends. CDR3 protein: CASRPYRIDTGELFF. As DNA, the CDR3 is TGTGCCAGCAGACCCTACAGGATCGACACCGGGGAGCTGTTTTTT.

V and J are TRBV27 and TRBJ2-3; D perhaps matches TRBD1 (6 bases). The CDR3 spans 13 residues. The germline gives CDR1 MNHEY, CDR2 SMNVEV (reference sequence). The V end was cut by 5 bases, the J end by 5 bases, with 11 bases between. In nucleotides, the CDR3 is TGTGCCAGCAGTGCCTACAGGGAAGATACGCAGTATTTT. The encoded protein is CASSAYREDTQYF.

This rearrangement joins TRBV6-1 to TRBJ2-7; 9 nucleotides agree with TRBD1. V dropped 5 bases and J dropped 6; count of bases not matched to a gene: 8. The CDR3 is 14 amino acids. Germline assignment: CDR1 MNHNS and CDR2 SASEGT. CDR3 sequence (DNA): TGTGCCAGCAGTCCCGGGACAGGGAATCGCGAGCAGTACTTC. It translates to CASSPGTGNREQYF.

The V gene is TRBV27, the J gene TRBJ1-1; a weak D match, TRBD1 (5 bases). CDR1 and CDR2 from the germline V gene are MNHEY and SMNVEV (reference sequence). Trimming took off 3 bases at V and 2 bases at J, with 13 bases between the two ends. The CDR3 loop spans 15 amino acids. The CDR3 nucleotides are TGTGCCAGCAGTTTGACTCCCAGGGTAAACACTGAAGCTTTCTTT. Protein sequence: CASSLTPRVNTEAFF.

V usage is TRBV27 and J usage is TRBJ1-2; TRBD1 aligns across 8 bases. Trimming at V came to 6 bases and at J to 4 bases, leaving 7 bases not matched to a gene. CDR3 length: 14 amino acids. The germline V gene encodes CDR1 MNHEY and CDR2 SMNVEV (reference sequence). The CDR3 DNA reads TGTGCCAGCAGAGAAACCGGACAGGGCTATGGCTACACCTTC. Amino acids: CASRETGQGYGYTF.